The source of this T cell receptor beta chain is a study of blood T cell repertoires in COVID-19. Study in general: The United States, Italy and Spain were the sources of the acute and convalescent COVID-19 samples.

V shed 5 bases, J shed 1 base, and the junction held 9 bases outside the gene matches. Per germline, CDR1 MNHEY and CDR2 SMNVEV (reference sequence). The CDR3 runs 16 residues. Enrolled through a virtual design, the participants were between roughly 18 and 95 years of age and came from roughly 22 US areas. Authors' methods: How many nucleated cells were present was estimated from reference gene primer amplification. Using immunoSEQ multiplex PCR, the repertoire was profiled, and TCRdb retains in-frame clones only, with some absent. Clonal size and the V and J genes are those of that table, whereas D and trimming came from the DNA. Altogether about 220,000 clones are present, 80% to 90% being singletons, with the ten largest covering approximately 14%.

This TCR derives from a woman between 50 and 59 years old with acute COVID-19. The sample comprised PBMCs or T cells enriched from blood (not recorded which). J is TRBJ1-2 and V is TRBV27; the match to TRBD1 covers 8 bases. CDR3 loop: CASSLLQGENNYGYTF. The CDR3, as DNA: TGTGCCAGCAGTCTACTACAGGGGGAAAATAACTATGGCTACACCTTC.